These 7 T cell receptor beta chains originate from one sample sequenced in a study of T cells in Graves' hyperthyroidism and ophthalmopathy. RNA transcripts provided the source from which TCR beta CDR3 regions were amplified. Carried out on the TCR CDR3, a first-round RT-PCR used the HTBI primer set. TCRdb reanalysed the multiplex PCR reads using MiXCR and keeps one entry per CDR3 protein. Among hundreds of thousands of distinct CDR3 sequences listed, about 20% were seen once. The sequencing input was blood. The receptors come from a middle-aged man with Graves' ophthalmopathy.

The table lists this clonotype with many counts. The chain employs TRBV30 and TRBJ1-1; D remains unclear. V was trimmed by 3 bases and J by 1 base, leaving 18 bases between them. Germline V gene sequence: CDR1 GTSNPN, CDR2 SVGIG (reference sequence). The CDR3 is made up of 16 amino acids. The CDR3 DNA reads TGTGCCTGGAGCCCCCCTCAAATACAGACGAACACTGAAGCTTTCTTT. This codes for CAWSPPQIQTNTEAFF.

With regard to this clonotype: Just one base apart from a much larger clone, this may be a read error. The CDR3 loop reads CTSSKANQPQHF. DNA for the CDR3: TGTACCAGCTCAAAGGCTAATCAGCCCCAGCATTTT. V usage is TRBV18 and J usage is TRBJ1-5; D not resolved. Germline V gene data show CDR1 as KGHSH and CDR2 as LQKENI. CDR3 length equals 12 residues.

This clonotype was observed a few times. One junction end disagrees with the germline gene, perhaps due to a read error. This chain links TRBV6-9 with TRBJ1-1; D may be TRBD1 (6 bases). Germline assignment: CDR1 MNHGY and CDR2 SVAAGI. This CDR3 is 15 amino acids long. This chain's CDR3 is CASSNEKTGRTGAFF. Here the CDR3 DNA reads TGCGCCAGCAGCAATGAAAAGACAGGAAGAACTGGAGCTTTCTTT.

V gene TRBV4-1 combines with J gene TRBJ2-7, with D perhaps matching TRBD2 (6 bases). The V end lost 2 bases, the J end lost 7 bases, and 18 bases lay between the germline ends. This CDR3 has 15 residues. In germline, CDR1 is MGHRA, CDR2 YSYEKL. The CDR3, as DNA: TGCGCCAGCAGCCAACTGGGACTTCGCAGGGAGGAGCAGTACTTC. Protein: CASSQLGLRREEQYF.

J is TRBJ1-5 and V is TRBV10-3, with a tentative D call TRBD1 (5 bases). The germline V gene encodes CDR1 ENHRY and CDR2 SYGVKD. The CDR3 contains 14 residues. Deletions cut 0 bases from V and 7 bases from J, with 10 bases between. CDR3 nucleotides: TGTGCCATCAGTGAGTCGGGAGGGGTGCAGCCCCAGCATTTT. This translates into CAISESGGVQPQHF.

This clonotype occurred a few times. V and J are TRBV4-2 and TRBJ2-7, with 12 bases lining up with TRBD2. The CDR3 is made up of 16 amino acids. The germline gives CDR1 LGHNA, CDR2 YNFKEQ. V dropped 0 bases and J dropped 4; count of bases not matched to a gene: 4. CDR3 in amino acids: CASSQEPGLAGYEQYF. The CDR3 DNA sequence: TGTGCCAGCAGCCAAGAACCGGGACTAGCGGGTTACGAGCAGTACTTC.

This clonotype was picked up many times. The V gene is TRBV11-2, the J gene TRBJ2-5; 8 positions agree with TRBD2. J was trimmed by 5 bases and V by 1 base; bases with no gene match: 12. Germline values: CDR1 SGHAT, CDR2 FQNNGV. The length of the CDR3 is 17 residues. CDR3 DNA: TGTGCCAGCAGCTTAGGGTCATTCAGCGGGAGTGGGGAGACCCAGTACTTC. It specifies CASSLGSFSGSGETQYF.